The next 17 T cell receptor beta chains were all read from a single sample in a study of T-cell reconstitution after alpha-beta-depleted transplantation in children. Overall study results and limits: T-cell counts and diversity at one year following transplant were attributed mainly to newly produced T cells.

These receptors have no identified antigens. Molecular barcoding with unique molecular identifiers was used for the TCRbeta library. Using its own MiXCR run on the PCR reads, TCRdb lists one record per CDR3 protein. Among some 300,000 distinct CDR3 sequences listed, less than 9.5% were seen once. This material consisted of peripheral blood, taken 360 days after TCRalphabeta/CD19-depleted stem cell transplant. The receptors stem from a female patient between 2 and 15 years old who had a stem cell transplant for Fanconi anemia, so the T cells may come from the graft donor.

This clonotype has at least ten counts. The CDR3 nucleotides are TGTGCCAGCAGCTTGACAGGGGGCAGGGACACCGGGGAGCTGTTTTTT. Amino acid sequence: CASSLTGGRDTGELFF. The genes are TRBV7-9 and TRBJ2-2, with 10 bases aligning to TRBD1. The CDR3 length is 16 residues. The germline CDR1 and CDR2 sequences are SEHNR and FQNEAQ (reference sequence). V trimming: 3 bases; J trimming: 3 bases; junction bases outside the gene matches: 4.

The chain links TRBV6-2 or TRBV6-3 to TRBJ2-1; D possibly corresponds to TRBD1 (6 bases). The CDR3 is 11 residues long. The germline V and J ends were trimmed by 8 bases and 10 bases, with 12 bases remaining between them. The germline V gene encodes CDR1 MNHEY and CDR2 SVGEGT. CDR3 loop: CASHDDREQFF. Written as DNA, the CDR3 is TGTGCCAGCCACGACGACAGGGAGCAGTTCTTC.

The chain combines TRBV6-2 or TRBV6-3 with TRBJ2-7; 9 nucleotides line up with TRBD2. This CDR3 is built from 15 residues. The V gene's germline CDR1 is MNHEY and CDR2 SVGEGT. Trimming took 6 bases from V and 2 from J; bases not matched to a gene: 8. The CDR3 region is CASRKPGLATYEQYF. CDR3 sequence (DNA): TGTGCCAGCAGAAAACCGGGACTAGCAACCTACGAGCAGTACTTC.

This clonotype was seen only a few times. CDR3 residues: CASSLRSADYNEQFF. The CDR3 DNA is TGTGCCAGCAGCTTAAGATCAGCAGATTACAATGAGCAGTTCTTC. This chain connects TRBV11-2 to TRBJ2-1, with unresolved D. With 2 bases removed from V and 4 bases from J, the gap between germline ends came to 12 bases. CDR3 size: 15 residues. The germline CDR1 and CDR2 sequences are SGHAT and FQNNGV.

The CDR3 sequence: CASSPPVGYTEAFF. CDR3 bases: TGTGCCAGCTCACCACCGGTTGGGTACACTGAAGCTTTCTTT. The chain joins TRBV18 to TRBJ1-1; the D is unclear. V dropped 0 bases and J dropped 3 bases, with 8 bases sitting between them. The CDR3 consists of 14 residues. CDR1 is KGHSH and CDR2 is LQKENI in the germline V gene. Full variable domain (missing parts from reference TRBV18 and TRBJ1-1): NAGVMQNPRHLVRRRGQEARLRCSPMKGHSHVYWYRQLPEEGLKFMVYLQKENIIDESGMPKERFSAEFPKEGPSILRIQQVVRGDSAAYFCASSPPVGYTEAFFGQGTRLTVV.

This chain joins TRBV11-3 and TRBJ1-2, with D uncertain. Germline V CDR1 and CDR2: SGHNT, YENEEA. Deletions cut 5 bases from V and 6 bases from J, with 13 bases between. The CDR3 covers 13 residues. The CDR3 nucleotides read TGTGCCAGCAGCCGCTCGGGAGGCGATGGCTACACCTTC. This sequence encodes CASSRSGGDGYTF.

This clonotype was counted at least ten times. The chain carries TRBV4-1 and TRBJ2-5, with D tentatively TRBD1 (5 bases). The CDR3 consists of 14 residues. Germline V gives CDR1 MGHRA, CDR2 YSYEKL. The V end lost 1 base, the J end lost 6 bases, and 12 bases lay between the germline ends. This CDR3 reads CASSQGQGGKTQYF. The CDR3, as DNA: TGCGCCAGCAGCCAAGGTCAGGGTGGGAAGACCCAGTACTTC.

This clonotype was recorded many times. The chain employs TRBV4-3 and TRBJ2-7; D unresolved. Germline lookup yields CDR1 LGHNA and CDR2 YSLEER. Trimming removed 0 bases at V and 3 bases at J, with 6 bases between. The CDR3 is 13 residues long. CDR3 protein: CASSQEGFYEQYF. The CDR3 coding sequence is TGCGCCAGCAGCCAAGAAGGCTTCTACGAGCAGTACTTC.

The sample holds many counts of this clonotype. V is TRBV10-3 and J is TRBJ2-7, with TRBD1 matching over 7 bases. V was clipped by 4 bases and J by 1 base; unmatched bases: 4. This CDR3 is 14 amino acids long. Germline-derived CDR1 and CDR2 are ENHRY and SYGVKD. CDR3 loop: CAISAGQVSYEQYV. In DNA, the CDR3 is TGTGCCATCAGTGCTGGACAGGTTTCCTACGAGCAGTACGTC.

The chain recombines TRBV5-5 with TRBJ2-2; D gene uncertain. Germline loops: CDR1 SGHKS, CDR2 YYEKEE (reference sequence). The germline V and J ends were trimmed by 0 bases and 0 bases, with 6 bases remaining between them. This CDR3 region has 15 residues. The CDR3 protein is CASSLVAPNTGELFF. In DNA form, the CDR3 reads TGTGCCAGCAGCTTGGTGGCTCCGAACACCGGGGAGCTGTTTTTT.

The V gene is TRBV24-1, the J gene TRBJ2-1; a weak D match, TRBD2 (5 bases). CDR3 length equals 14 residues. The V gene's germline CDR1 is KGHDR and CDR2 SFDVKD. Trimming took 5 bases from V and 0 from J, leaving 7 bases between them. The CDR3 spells CATSAGYSYNEQFF. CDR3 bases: TGTGCCACCAGTGCGGGGTACTCCTACAATGAGCAGTTCTTC.

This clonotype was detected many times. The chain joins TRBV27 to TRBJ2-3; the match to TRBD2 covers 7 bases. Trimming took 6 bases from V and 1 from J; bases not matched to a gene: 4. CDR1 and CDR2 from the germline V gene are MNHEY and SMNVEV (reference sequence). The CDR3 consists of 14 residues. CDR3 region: CASRVGGGTDTQYF. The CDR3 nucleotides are TGTGCCAGCAGGGTGGGGGGGGGCACAGATACGCAGTATTTT.

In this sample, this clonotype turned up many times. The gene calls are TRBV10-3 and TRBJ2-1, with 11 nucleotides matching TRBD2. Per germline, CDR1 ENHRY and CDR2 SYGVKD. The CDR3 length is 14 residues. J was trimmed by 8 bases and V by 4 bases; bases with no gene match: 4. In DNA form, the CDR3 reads TGTGCCATCAGTGTAGCGGGAGGGCCTGATGAGCAGTTCTTC. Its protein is CAISVAGGPDEQFF.

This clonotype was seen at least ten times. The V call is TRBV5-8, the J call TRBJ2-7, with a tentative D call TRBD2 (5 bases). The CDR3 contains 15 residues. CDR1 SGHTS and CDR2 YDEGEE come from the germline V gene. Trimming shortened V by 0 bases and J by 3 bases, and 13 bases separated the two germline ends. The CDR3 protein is CASSLVTGIGYEQYF. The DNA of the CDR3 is TGTGCCAGCAGCTTGGTCACGGGGATTGGCTACGAGCAGTACTTC.

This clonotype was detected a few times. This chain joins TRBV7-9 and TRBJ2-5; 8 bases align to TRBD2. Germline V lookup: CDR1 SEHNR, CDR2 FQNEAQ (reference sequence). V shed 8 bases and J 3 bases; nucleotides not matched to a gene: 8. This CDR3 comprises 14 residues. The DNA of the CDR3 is TGTGCCAGCCGAAGGCGTAGCGGGGAAGAGACCCAGTACTTC. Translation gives CASRRRSGEETQYF.

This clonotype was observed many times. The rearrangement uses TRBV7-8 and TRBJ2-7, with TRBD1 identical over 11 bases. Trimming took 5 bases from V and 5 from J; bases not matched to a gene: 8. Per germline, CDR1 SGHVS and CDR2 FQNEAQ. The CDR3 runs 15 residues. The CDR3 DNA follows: TGTGCCAGCAGCGTTTCCGGGACAGGGGGTGACGAGCAGTACTTC. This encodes CASSVSGTGGDEQYF.

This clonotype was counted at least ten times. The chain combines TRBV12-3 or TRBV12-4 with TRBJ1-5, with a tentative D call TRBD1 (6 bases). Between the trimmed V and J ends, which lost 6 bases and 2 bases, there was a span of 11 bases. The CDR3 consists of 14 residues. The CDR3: CASSSWTGNQPQHF. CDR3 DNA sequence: TGTGCCAGCAGCTCTTGGACAGGCAATCAGCCCCAGCATTTT.